Listed here are 8 T cell receptor beta chains from one sample, sequenced in a study of blood T cell repertoires in COVID-19. This table comes from immunoSEQ multiplex PCR, and its TCRdb copy is limited to in-frame clones, with some not included. Of 200,000 to 250,000 clones in the sample, around four fifths were seen once. Sequenced material: peripheral blood. The origin of the receptors is a woman aged 70-85 years with COVID-19, enrolled during active disease.

A word on this clone: Sequence at one end of the junction differs from germline and may be a read error. V usage is TRBV9 and J usage is TRBJ1-1, with 7 nucleotides matching TRBD1. The CDR3 is 13 residues long. In germline, CDR1 is SGDLS, CDR2 YYNGEE. As DNA, the CDR3 is TGTGCCAGCAGCGTAGGAACCCTGGGGACAGCAAAATTT. This codes for CASSVGTLGTAKF.

The chain combines TRBV11-1 with TRBJ2-1; 12 bases are shared with TRBD1. CDR1 and CDR2 (germline): SGHAT, FQDESV (reference sequence). The CDR3 sequence is 16 residues long. With 6 bases clipped from V and 6 bases from J, the junction kept 9 bases outside the gene matches. The CDR3 region has the DNA TGTGCCAGCAGTTTTACCGGGACAGGGGGCTTCAATGAGCAGTTCTTC. Amino acid sequence: CASSFTGTGGFNEQFF.

This chain uses TRBV7-9 with TRBJ1-1, with D hard to call. The germline V and J ends were trimmed by 3 bases and 10 bases, with 12 bases remaining between them. This CDR3 is built from 12 residues. CDR1 and CDR2 from the germline V gene are SEHNR and FQNEAQ (reference sequence). Written as DNA, the CDR3 is TGTGCCAGCAGCTTCGGAGCCGAGGGAGCTTTCTTT. Amino acids: CASSFGAEGAFF.

This sequence joins TRBV3-1 (or the pseudogene TRBV3-2) and TRBJ2-6; a weak D match, TRBD2 (6 bases). The CDR3 is 16 residues long. Per germline, CDR1 LGHDT and CDR2 YNNKEL (reference sequence). Trimming shortened V by 3 bases and J by 2 bases, and 11 bases separated the two germline ends. DNA of the CDR3: TGTGCCAGCAGCCACGGACTAACAACTGGGGCCAACGTCCTGACTTTC. Its protein product is CASSHGLTTGANVLTF.

V is TRBV28 and J is TRBJ1-5; 7 bases are a match to TRBD1. V was pared by 6 bases and J by 2 bases, with 4 bases of the junction left unmatched. This CDR3 has 14 amino acids. Germline V CDR1 and CDR2: MDHEN, SYDVKM. The CDR3 sequence: CASRGGTGNQPQHF. The CDR3 bases are TGTGCCAGCAGGGGTGGGACAGGCAATCAGCCCCAGCATTTT.

The chain uses TRBV6-6 and TRBJ1-2; D call uncertain. CDR1 MNHNY and CDR2 SVGAGI come from the germline V gene (reference sequence). Trimming removed 5 bases at V and 1 base at J, with 5 bases between. The CDR3 length is 12 residues. CDR3 residues: CASSASNYGYTF. DNA of the CDR3: TGTGCCAGCAGTGCCAGTAACTATGGCTACACCTTC.

This chain connects TRBV4-2 to TRBJ2-3, with D possibly being TRBD2 (6 bases). V was clipped by 7 bases and J by 6 bases, with 14 bases between them. Germline-derived CDR1 and CDR2 are LGHNA and YNFKEQ. There are 13 residues in the CDR3. The CDR3 nucleotides read TGTGCCAGCAAAAGTTCAGGGAGGGATACGCAGTATTTT. It is translated as CASKSSGRDTQYF.

In this sample, this clone turned up a few times. The chain links TRBV7-9 to TRBJ1-2; 11 bases are a match to TRBD1. J lost 7 bases, V lost 3 bases, and 4 bases had no gene match. The CDR3 sequence is 14 residues long. Germline V lookup: CDR1 SEHNR, CDR2 FQNEAQ (reference sequence). The CDR3 reads CASSFSGQGVGYTF. Written as DNA, the CDR3 is TGTGCCAGCAGCTTTTCGGGACAGGGGGTTGGCTACACCTTC.